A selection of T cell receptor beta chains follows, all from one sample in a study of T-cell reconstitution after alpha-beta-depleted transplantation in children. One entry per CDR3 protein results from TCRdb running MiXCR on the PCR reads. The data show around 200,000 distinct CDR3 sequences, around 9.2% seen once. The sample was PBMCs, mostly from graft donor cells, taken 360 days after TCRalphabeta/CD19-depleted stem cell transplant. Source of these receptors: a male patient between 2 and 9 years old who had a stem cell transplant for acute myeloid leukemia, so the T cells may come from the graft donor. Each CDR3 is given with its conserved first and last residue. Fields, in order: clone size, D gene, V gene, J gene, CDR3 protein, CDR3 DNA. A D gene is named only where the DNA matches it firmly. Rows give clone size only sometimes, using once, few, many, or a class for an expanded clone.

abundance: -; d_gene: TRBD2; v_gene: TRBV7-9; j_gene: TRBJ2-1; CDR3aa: CASSPDAGGGQLDEQFF; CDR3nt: TGTGCCAGCAGCCCCGACGCCGGGGGGGGGCAGCTCGATGAGCAGTTCTTC
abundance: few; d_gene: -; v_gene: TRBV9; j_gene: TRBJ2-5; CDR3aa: CASSARSQETQYF; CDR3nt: TGTGCCAGCAGCGCCCGCAGCCAAGAGACCCAGTACTTC
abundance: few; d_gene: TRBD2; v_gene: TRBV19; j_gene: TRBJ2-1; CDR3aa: CASMRGGSANEQFF; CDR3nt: TGTGCCAGTATGCGTGGCGGGAGTGCCAATGAGCAGTTCTTC
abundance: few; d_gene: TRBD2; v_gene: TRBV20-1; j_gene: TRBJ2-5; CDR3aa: CSARSGGGGLVTQYF; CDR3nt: TGCAGTGCTAGAAGTGGGGGCGGGGGGTTGGTAACCCAGTACTTC
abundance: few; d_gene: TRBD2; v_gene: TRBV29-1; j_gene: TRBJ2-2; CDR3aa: CSVRGLAGGFGELFF; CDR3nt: TGCAGCGTTAGGGGACTAGCGGGAGGATTCGGGGAGCTGTTTTTT
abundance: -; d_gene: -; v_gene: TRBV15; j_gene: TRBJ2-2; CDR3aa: CATSRDPGTGELFF; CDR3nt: TGTGCCACCAGCAGAGACCCGGGAACCGGGGAGCTGTTTTTT
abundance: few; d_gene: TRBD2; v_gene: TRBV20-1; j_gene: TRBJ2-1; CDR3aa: CSARGVAGDGWNEQFF; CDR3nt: TGCAGTGCTAGAGGGGTAGCGGGAGATGGATGGAATGAGCAGTTCTTC
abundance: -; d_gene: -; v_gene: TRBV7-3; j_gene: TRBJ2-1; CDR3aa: CASSWMEDAEQFF; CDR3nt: TGTGCCAGCAGCTGGATGGAGGACGCCGAGCAGTTCTTC
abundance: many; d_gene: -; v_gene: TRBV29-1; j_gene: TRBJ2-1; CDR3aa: CSGGRVRDNEQFF; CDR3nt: TGCAGCGGTGGCCGGGTCCGGGACAATGAGCAGTTCTTC
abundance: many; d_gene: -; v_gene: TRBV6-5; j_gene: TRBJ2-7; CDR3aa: CASSYHKGLRGYEQYF; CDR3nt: TGTGCCAGCAGTTACCATAAGGGGTTAAGAGGGTACGAGCAGTACTTC
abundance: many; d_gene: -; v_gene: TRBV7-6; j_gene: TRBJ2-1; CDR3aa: CASSLGRLNEQFF; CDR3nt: TGTGCCAGCAGCTTAGGACGACTAAATGAGCAGTTCTTC
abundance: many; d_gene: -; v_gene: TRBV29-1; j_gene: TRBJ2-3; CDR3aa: CSVDRGGSDTQYF; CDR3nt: TGCAGCGTTGACAGGGGAGGCTCAGATACGCAGTATTTT
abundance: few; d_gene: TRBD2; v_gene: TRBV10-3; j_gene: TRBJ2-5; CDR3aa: CAISPEGGRGETQYF; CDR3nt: TGTGCCATCAGTCCAGAGGGCGGGAGAGGGGAGACCCAGTACTTC
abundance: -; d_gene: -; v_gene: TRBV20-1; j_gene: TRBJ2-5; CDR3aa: CSASFGETQYF; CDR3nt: TGCAGTGCTAGTTTTGGCGAGACCCAGTACTTC
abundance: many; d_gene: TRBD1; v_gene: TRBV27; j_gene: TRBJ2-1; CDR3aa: CASSSGDRGYNEQFF; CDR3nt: TGTGCCAGCAGTTCAGGGGACAGGGGATACAATGAGCAGTTCTTC
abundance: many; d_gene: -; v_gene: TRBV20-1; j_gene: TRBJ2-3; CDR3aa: CSARKPTPDTQYF; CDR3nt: TGCAGTGCTAGAAAGCCCACCCCAGATACGCAGTATTTT
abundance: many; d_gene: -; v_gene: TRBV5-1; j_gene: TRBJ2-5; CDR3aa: CASSLDGLETQYF; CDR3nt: TGCGCCAGCAGCTTGGATGGGCTAGAGACCCAGTACTTC
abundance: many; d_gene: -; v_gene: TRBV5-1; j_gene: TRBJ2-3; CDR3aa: CASAEGLSTDTQYF; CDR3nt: TGCGCCAGCGCGGAGGGGCTCTCCACAGATACGCAGTATTTT
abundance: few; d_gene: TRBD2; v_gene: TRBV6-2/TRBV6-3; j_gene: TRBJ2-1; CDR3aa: CASSQRLGTTAYNEQFF; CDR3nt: TGTGCCAGCAGTCAGCGCCTCGGGACTACCGCCTACAATGAGCAGTTCTTC
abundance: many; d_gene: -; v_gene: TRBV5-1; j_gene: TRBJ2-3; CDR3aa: CASSQNMGRTDTQYF; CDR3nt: TGCGCCAGCAGCCAAAATATGGGTCGCACAGATACGCAGTATTTT
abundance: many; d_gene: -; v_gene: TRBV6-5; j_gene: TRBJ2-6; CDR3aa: CASSLFMDSYSGANVLTF; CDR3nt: TGTGCCAGCAGTTTATTTATGGACAGCTACTCTGGGGCCAACGTCCTGACTTTC
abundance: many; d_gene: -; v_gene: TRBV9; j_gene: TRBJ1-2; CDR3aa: CASSVRSDYGYTF; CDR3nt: TGTGCCAGCAGCGTACGGTCAGACTATGGCTACACCTTC
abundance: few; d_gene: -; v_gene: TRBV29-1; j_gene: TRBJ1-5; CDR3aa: CSVATGGTNQPQHF; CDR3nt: TGCAGCGTGGCGACGGGGGGCACCAACCAGCCCCAGCATTTT
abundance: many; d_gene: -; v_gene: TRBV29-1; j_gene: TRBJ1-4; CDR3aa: CSVRTSTNEKLFF; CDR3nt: TGCAGCGTGAGGACATCAACTAATGAAAAACTGTTTTTT
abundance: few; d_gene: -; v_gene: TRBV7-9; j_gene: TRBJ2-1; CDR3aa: CASSPGRTGYNEQFF; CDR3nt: TGTGCCAGCAGCCCGGGCCGAACAGGGTACAATGAGCAGTTCTTC
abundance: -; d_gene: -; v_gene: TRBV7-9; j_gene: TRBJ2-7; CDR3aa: CASRLTPGDEQYF; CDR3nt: TGTGCCAGCAGGCTAACCCCGGGTGACGAGCAGTACTTC
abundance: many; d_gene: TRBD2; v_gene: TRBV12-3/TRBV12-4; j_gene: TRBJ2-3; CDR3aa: CASRLRRTSGRGTDTQYF; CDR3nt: TGTGCCAGCAGGCTCCGTAGGACTAGCGGGAGAGGAACAGATACGCAGTATTTT
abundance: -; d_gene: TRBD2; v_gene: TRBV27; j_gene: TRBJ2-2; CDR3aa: CASSSWEGKVGELFF; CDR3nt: TGTGCCAGCAGCTCATGGGAGGGGAAAGTCGGGGAGCTGTTTTTT
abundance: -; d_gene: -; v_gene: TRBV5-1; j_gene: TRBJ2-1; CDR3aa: CASNGGSSYNEQFF; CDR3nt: TGCGCCAGCAATGGCGGTAGCTCCTACAATGAGCAGTTCTTC
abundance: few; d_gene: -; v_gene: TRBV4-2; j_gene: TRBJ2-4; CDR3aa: CASSLSRTGSNLAKNIQYF; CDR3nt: TGTGCCAGCAGCCTCAGTAGGACGGGGTCCAATCTAGCCAAAAACATTCAGTACTTC
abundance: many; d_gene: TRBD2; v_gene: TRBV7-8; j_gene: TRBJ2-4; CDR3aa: CASSLPSGGAGAKNIQYF; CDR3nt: TGTGCCAGCAGCTTACCCAGCGGGGGGGCAGGGGCCAAAAACATTCAGTACTTC
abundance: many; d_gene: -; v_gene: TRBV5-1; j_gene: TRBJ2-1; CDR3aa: CASSLVAREQFF; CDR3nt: TGCGCCAGCAGCTTGGTAGCTCGTGAGCAGTTCTTC
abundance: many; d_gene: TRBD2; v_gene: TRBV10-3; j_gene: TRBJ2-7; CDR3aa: CAISETLAEISYEQYF; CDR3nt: TGTGCCATCAGTGAAACGCTAGCGGAAATCTCCTACGAGCAGTACTTC
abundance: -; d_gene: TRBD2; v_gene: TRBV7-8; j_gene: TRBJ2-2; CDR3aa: CASSQDTLAANTGELFF; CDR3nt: TGTGCCAGCAGCCAAGACACACTAGCGGCGAACACCGGGGAGCTGTTTTTT
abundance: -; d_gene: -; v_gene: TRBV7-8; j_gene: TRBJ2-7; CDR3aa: CASSLETGFHSYEQYF; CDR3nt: TGTGCCAGCAGCTTAGAGACAGGTTTTCACTCCTACGAGCAGTACTTC
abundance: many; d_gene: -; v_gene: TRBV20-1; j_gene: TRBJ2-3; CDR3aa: CSARDPLDTQYF; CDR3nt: TGCAGTGCTAGAGATCCCCTAGATACGCAGTATTTT
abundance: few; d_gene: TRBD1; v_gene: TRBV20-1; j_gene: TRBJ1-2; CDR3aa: CSARDLRTGGWLGYGYTF; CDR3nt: TGCAGTGCTAGAGATCTGAGGACAGGGGGTTGGTTGGGCTATGGCTACACCTTC
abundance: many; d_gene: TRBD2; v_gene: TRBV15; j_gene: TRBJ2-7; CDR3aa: CATSREVGLAESSYEQYF; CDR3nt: TGTGCCACCAGCAGAGAAGTCGGGCTAGCGGAAAGCTCCTACGAGCAGTACTTC
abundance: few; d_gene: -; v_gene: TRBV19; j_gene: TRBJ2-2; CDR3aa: CATSKPGRYTGELFF; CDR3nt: TGTGCCACCAGTAAGCCGGGGCGCTACACCGGGGAGCTGTTTTTT
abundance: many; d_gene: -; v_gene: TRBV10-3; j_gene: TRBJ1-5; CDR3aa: CAISESVGDSNQPQHF; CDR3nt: TGTGCCATCAGTGAGTCAGTAGGGGATAGCAATCAGCCCCAGCATTTT
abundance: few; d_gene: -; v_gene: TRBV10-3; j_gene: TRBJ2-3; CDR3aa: CAISAVDGGRTDTQYF; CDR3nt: TGTGCCATCAGTGCCGTTGATGGGGGGAGGACAGATACGCAGTATTTT
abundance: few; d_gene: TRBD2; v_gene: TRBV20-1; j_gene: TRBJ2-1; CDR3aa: CSGDPGLADNEQFF; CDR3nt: TGCAGTGGGGACCCGGGACTAGCCGACAATGAGCAGTTCTTC
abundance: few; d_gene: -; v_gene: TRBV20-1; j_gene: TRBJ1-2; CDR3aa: CSASPILYWGYGYTF; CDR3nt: TGCAGTGCTAGCCCGATCTTATACTGGGGCTATGGCTACACCTTC
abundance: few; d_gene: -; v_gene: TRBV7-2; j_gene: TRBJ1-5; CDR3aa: CASSFRHSNQPQHF; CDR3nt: TGTGCCAGCAGCTTTCGACATAGCAATCAGCCCCAGCATTTT
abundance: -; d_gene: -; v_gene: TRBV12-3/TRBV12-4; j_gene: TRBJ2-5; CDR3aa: CASNRQGQRETQYF; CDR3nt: TGTGCCAGCAACCGGCAGGGCCAACGGGAGACCCAGTACTTC
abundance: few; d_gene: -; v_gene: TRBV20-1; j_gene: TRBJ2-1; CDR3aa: CSASVRDNTYNEQFF; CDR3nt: TGCAGTGCTAGTGTCAGGGATAATACCTACAATGAGCAGTTCTTC
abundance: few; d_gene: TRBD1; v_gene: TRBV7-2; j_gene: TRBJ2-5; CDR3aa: CASSLQGTYQETQYF; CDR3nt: TGTGCCAGCAGCCTACAGGGGACGTACCAAGAGACCCAGTACTTC
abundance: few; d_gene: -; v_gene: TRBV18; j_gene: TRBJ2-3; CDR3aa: CASSPKRTDTQYF; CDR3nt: TGTGCCAGCTCACCGAAACGCACAGATACGCAGTATTTT
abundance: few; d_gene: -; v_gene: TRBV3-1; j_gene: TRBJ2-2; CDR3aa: CASSQGQFLTGELFF; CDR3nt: TGTGCCAGCAGCCAAGGACAGTTCCTGACCGGGGAGCTGTTTTTT
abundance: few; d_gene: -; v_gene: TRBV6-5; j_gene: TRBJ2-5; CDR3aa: CASSYTAGEETQYF; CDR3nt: TGTGCCAGCAGTTACACAGCAGGGGAAGAGACCCAGTACTTC
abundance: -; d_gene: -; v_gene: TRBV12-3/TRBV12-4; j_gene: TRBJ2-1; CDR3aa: CASSLALWERDNEQFF; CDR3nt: TGTGCCAGCAGTTTAGCGCTCTGGGAGAGGGACAATGAGCAGTTCTTC
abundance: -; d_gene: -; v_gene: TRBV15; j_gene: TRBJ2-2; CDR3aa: CATRKLFNTGELFF; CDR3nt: TGTGCCACCAGAAAGCTTTTTAACACCGGGGAGCTGTTTTTT
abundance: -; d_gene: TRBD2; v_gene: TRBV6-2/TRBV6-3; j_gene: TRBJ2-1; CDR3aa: CASSYSPGLAGEGNEQFF; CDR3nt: TGTGCCAGCAGTTACTCGCCGGGGCTAGCGGGAGAGGGCAATGAGCAGTTCTTC